This entry lists 5 T cell receptor beta chains sequenced from one sample in a study of post-analysis software for immune sequencing data. Whole-study findings and limits: Higher frequency in patients than in controls was seen for five TRBV segments, with TRBV5-6, TRBV5-1 and TRBV20-1 among them.

These receptors lack a known antigen. TCR beta libraries were prepared from cDNA with unique molecular identifiers. TCRdb re-derived calls from the PCR reads in MiXCR, one entry per CDR3 protein. The sample yields about 460,000 distinct CDR3 sequences, 45% seen once. Sequenced input: blood. Receptors were obtained from a girl between 10 and 17 years old with multiple sclerosis.

The gene calls are TRBV24-1 and TRBJ2-1, with a possible D match to TRBD2 (6 bases). Trimming pared 1 base from V and 2 bases from J, leaving 11 bases between. This CDR3 is built from 16 residues. In germline, CDR1 is KGHDR, CDR2 SFDVKD. The CDR3 here is CATSDLGEAPYNEQFF. The CDR3, as DNA: TGTGCCACCAGTGATTTAGGGGAGGCCCCCTACAATGAGCAGTTCTTC.

There are a few counts of this clonotype. The rearrangement links TRBV20-1 to TRBJ1-2, with 9 bases identical to TRBD1. The germline V gene has CDR1 DFQATT and CDR2 SNEGSKA (reference sequence). This CDR3 region has 13 residues. The V gene end was trimmed by 3 bases and the J gene end by 8 bases; junction bases not matched to a gene: 7. The CDR3 DNA reads TGCAGTGCTAGGCCGGACAGGGGAAACGGCTACACCTTC. Protein product: CSARPDRGNGYTF.

The DNA for the CDR3 is TGTGCCAGCAGTTTCCTCGGAGACACTGAAGCTTTCTTT. As protein: CASSFLGDTEAFF. The V gene is TRBV27, the J gene TRBJ1-1, with no clear D. Trimming took 3 bases from V and 3 from J, leaving 8 bases between them. Germline V gene sequence: CDR1 MNHEY, CDR2 SMNVEV (reference sequence). The CDR3 is 13 amino acids.

The chain employs TRBV9 and TRBJ2-3; D is undetermined. The V gene's germline CDR1 is SGDLS and CDR2 YYNGEE. V lost 1 base to trimming and J lost 0 bases, with 6 bases between them. This CDR3 is 14 amino acids long. CDR3 protein: CASSVTTSTDTQYF. Written as DNA, the CDR3 is TGTGCCAGCAGCGTAACGACTAGCACAGATACGCAGTATTTT.

The chain couples TRBV25-1 to TRBJ2-7; D may correspond to TRBD1 or TRBD2 (5 bases each). Germline lookup yields CDR1 MGHDK and CDR2 SYGVNS. CDR3 length: 15 amino acids. V lost 4 bases and J 2 bases, leaving 15 bases between the germline ends. CDR3 residues: CASSAFGDGTYEQYF. CDR3 sequence (DNA): TGTGCCAGCAGTGCCTTCGGGGACGGGACCTACGAGCAGTACTTC.